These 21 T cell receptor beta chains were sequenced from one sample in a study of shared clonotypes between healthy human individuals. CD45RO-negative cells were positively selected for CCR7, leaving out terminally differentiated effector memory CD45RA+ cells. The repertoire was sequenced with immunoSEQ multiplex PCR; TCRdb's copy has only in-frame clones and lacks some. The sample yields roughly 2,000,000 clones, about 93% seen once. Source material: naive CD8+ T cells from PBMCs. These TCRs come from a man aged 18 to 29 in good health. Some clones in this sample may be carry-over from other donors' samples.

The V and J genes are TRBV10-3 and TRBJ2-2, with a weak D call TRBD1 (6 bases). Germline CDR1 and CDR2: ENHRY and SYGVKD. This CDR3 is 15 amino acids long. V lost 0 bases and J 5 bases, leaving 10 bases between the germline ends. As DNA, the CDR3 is TGTGCCATCAGTGAGTCGACTCAGGGGACCGGGGAGCTGTTTTTT. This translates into CAISESTQGTGELFF.

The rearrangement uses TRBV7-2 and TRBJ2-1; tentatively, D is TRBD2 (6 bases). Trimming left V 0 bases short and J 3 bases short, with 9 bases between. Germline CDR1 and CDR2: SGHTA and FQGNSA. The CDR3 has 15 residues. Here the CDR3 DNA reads TGTGCCAGCAGCTTAGCATCGGACTACTACAATGAGCAGTTCTTC. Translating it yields CASSLASDYYNEQFF. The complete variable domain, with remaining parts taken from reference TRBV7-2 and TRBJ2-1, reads GAGVSQSPSNKVTEKGKDVELRCDPISGHTALYWYRQSLGQGLEFLIYFQGNSAPDKSGLPSDRFSAERTGGSVSTLTIQRTQQEDSAVYLCASSLASDYYNEQFFGPGTRLTVL.

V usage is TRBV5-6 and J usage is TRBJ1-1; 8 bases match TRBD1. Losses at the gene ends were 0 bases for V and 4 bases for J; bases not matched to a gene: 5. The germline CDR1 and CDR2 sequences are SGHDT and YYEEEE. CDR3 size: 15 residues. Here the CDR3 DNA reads TGTGCCAGCAGCTTGGCGAGGACAGGGACCACTGAAGCTTTCTTT. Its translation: CASSLARTGTTEAFF.

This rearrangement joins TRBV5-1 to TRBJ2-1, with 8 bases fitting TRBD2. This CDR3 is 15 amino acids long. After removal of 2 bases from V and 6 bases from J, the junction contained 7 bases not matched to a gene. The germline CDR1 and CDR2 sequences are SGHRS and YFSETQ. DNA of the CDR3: TGCGCCAGCAGCTTTCTTCGGGAGGGGCTCAATGAGCAGTTCTTC. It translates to CASSFLREGLNEQFF.

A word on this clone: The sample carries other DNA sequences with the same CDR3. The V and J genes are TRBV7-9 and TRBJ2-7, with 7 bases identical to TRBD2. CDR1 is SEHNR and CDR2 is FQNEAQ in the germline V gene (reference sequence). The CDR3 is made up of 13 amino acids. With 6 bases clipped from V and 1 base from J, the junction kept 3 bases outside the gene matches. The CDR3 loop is CASSGGRSYEQYF. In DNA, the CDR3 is TGTGCCAGCAGTGGCGGGAGATCCTACGAGCAGTACTTC.

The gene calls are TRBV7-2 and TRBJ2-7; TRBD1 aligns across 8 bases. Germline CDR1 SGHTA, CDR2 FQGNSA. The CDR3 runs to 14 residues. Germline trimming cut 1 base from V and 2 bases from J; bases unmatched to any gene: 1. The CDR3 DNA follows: TGTGCCAGCAGCTTAGGGACAGGGACCTACGAGCAGTACTTC. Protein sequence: CASSLGTGTYEQYF.

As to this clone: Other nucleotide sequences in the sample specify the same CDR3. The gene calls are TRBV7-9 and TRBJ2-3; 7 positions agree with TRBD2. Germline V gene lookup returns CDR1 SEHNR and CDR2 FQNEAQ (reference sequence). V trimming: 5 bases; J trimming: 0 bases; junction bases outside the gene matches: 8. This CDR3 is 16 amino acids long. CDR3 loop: CASSPPRAGSTDTQYF. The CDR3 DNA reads TGTGCCAGCAGCCCACCCCGAGCGGGGAGCACAGATACGCAGTATTTT.

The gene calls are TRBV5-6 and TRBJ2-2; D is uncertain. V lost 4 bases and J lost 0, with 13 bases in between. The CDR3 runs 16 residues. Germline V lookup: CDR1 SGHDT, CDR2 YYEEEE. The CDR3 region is CASSHSRRSNTGELFF. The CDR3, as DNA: TGTGCCAGCAGCCATTCGAGGCGGTCGAACACCGGGGAGCTGTTTTTT.

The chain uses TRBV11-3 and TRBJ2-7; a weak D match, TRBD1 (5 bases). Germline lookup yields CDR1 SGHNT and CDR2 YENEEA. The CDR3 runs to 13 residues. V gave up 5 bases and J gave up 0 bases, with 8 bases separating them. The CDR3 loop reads CASSDRDSYEQYF. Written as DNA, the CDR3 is TGTGCCAGCAGCGACAGAGACTCCTACGAGCAGTACTTC. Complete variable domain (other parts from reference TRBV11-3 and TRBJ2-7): EAGVVQSPRYKIIEKKQPVAFWCNPISGHNTLYWYLQNLGQGPELLIRYENEEAVDDSQLPKDRFSAERLKGVDSTLKIQPAELGDSAVYLCASSDRDSYEQYFGPGTRLTVT.

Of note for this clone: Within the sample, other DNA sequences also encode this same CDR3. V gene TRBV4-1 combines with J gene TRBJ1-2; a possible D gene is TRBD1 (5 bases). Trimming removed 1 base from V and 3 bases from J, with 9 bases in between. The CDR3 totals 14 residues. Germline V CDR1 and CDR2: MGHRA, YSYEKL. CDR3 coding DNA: TGCGCCAGCAGCCAAGTTATCAGGGACTATGGCTACACCTTC. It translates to CASSQVIRDYGYTF.

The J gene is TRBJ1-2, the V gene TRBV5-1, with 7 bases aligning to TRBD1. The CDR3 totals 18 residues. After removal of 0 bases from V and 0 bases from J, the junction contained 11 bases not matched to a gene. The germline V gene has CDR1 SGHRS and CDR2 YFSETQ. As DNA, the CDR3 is TGCGCCAGCAGCTTGGAAGGACAGGTGATCGGAGCTAACTATGGCTACACCTTC. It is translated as CASSLEGQVIGANYGYTF.

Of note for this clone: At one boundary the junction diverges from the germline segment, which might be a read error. The CDR3 spells CASSVAGGGTQYF. The CDR3 coding sequence is TGTGCCAGCAGCGTAGCGGGAGGGGGGACCCAGTACTTC. This chain joins TRBV7-2 and TRBJ2-5; TRBD2 matches at 11 bases. Looked up from germline, CDR1 is SGHTA and CDR2 is FQGNSA. This CDR3 is 13 amino acids long. The full variable domain, completed using reference TRBV7-2 and TRBJ2-5, is GAGVSQSPSNKVTEKGKDVELRCDPISGHTALYWYRQSLGQGLEFLIYFQGNSAPDKSGLPSDRFSAERTGGSVSTLTIQRTQQEDSAVYLCASSVAGGGTQYFGPGTRLLVL.

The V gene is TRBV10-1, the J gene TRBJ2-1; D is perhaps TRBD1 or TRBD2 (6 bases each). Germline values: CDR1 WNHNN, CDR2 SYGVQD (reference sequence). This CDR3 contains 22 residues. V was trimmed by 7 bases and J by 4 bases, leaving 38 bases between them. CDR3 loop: CASTNPLDSSMRGPSFYNEQFF. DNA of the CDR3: TGCGCCAGCACCAACCCCCTGGACAGTTCTATGCGGGGCCCGTCATTTTACAATGAGCAGTTCTTC.

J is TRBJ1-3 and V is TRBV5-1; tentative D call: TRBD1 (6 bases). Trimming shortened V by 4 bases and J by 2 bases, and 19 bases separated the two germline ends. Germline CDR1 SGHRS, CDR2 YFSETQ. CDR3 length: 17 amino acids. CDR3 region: CASSLDSSVSTGNTIYF. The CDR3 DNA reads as TGCGCCAGCAGCCTGGACAGTTCCGTAAGCACTGGAAACACCATATATTTT.

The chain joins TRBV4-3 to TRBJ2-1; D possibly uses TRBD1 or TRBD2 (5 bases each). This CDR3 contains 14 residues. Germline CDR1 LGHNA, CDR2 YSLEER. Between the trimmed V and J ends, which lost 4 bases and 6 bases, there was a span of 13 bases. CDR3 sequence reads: CASSRGMGVNEQFF. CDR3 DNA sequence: TGCGCCAGCAGCCGAGGTATGGGGGTCAATGAGCAGTTCTTC.

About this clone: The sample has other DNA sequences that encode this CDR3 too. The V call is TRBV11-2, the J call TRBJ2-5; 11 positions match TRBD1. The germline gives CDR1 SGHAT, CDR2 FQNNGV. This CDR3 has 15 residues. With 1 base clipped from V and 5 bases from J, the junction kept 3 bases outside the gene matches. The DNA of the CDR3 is TGTGCCAGCAGCTTAGTTGGGACAGGGGGTGAGACCCAGTACTTC. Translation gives CASSLVGTGGETQYF.

This CDR3 is CASSQEGTFNEQYF. The CDR3 DNA follows: TGTGCCAGCAGTCAGGAGGGTACGTTCAACGAGCAGTACTTC. The chain is built from TRBV5-4 and TRBJ2-7; D is possibly TRBD2 (6 bases). From germline, CDR1 is SGHNT and CDR2 YYREEE (reference sequence). V lost 5 bases and J 5 bases, leaving 17 bases between the germline ends. This CDR3 is built from 14 residues.

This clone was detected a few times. CDR3 region: CASNGDANTEAFF. Written as DNA, the CDR3 is TGTGCCAGTAATGGGGACGCGAACACTGAAGCTTTCTTT. V is TRBV19 and J is TRBJ1-1; a possible D gene is TRBD1 (5 bases). The V and J ends lost 7 bases and 1 base respectively, with 10 bases between them. This CDR3 is built from 13 residues. The germline CDR1 and CDR2 sequences are LNHDA and SQIVND (reference sequence).

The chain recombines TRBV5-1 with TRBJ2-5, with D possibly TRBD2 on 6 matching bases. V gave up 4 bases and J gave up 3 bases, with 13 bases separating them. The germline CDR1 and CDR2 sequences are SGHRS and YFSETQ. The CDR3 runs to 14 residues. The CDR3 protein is CASSAGTGEETQYF. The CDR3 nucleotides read TGCGCCAGCAGCGCCGGGACGGGGGAAGAGACCCAGTACTTC.

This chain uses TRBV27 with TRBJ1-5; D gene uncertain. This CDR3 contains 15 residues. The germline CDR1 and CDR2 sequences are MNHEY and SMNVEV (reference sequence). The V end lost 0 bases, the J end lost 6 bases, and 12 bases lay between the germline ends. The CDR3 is CASSLSSTGFQPQHF. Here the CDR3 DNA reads TGTGCCAGCAGTTTATCGTCGACCGGCTTTCAGCCCCAGCATTTT.

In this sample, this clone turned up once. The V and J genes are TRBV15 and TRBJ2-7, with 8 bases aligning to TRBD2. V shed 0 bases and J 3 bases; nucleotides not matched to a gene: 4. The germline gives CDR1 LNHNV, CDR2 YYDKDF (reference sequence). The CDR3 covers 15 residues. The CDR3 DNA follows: TGTGCCACCAGCAGAGAGGTAGCGGGGCACTACGAGCAGTACTTC. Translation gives CATSREVAGHYEQYF.